A selection of T cell receptor beta chains follows, all from one sample in a study of cytomegalovirus exposure and HLA in healthy donors. Sequencing used immunoSEQ multiplex PCR; TCRdb keeps in-frame clones, though not all of them. The table lists 200,000 to 250,000 clones, about 80% of them singletons, with roughly 16% in the top ten. Sequencing was performed on PBMCs. The receptors originated from a man in his forties or fifties in good health and CMV-seronegative. The conserved cysteine and the conserved F or W are not part of the CDR3 here. D genes are given only for firm matches.

cdr3_aa j_call d_call v_call
ASSYQQAGGELF TRBJ2-2 NA TRBV6-5
ASSLRKTSGSIDEQF TRBJ2-1 TRBD2 TRBV7-2
ASSLGTSSTDTQY TRBJ2-3 TRBD2 TRBV11-3
ASSFSDTGYEQY TRBJ2-7 NA TRBV27
ASSSLSRADSYNEQF TRBJ2-1 NA TRBV9
ASSTGGTGGADTQY TRBJ2-3 TRBD1 TRBV11-2
ASSYAYRSSYEQY TRBJ2-7 NA TRBV6-5
ASSQGQGNTDTQY TRBJ2-3 TRBD1 TRBV7-9
ASSLGQSYGYT TRBJ1-2 NA TRBV5-8
ASSSASAALVSPLH TRBJ1-6 NA TRBV7-3
ASSEEGNQPQH TRBJ1-5 NA TRBV2
ASSLTVGTSGPPGTGELF TRBJ2-2 TRBD2 TRBV28
ASSFSDGGVLNEKLF TRBJ1-4 NA TRBV7-9
ASSMAYQETQY TRBJ2-5 NA TRBV27
ASSLPDRVLGSGANVLT TRBJ2-6 TRBD1 TRBV7-6
ASSEANTGELF TRBJ2-2 NA TRBV19
ASSLTPEGWETQY TRBJ2-5 NA TRBV11-2
ASRTNTEAF TRBJ1-1 NA TRBV7-2
ASSLSWGEVYEQY NA NA TRBV27
ASSNRRDRGYEQY TRBJ2-7 TRBD1 TRBV9
ASSFIAGNQETQY TRBJ2-5 TRBD2 TRBV4-1
ASSLRQGPYNEQF TRBJ2-1 TRBD1 TRBV13
ASSPWTGGRLSYGYT TRBJ1-2 TRBD1 TRBV9
ASSLGLAGHTQY TRBJ2-3 TRBD2 TRBV7-9
ASSFGQAYNEQY TRBJ2-7 NA TRBV5-4